A single sample gave rise to the 25 T cell receptor beta chains below, sequenced in a study of T-cell memory formation after mild COVID-19. Each CDR3 protein is one row after TCRdb ran MiXCR on the 5' RACE reads. This table has about 190,000 distinct CDR3 sequences, 20% to 25% appearing once. The sequenced material came from PBMCs or a T cell subset sorted from them (not recorded which). Receptors were obtained from an adult woman who had mild COVID-19 (a few samples of this study predate the infection). Cell type and time point are not known.

V gene TRBV21-1 combines with J gene TRBJ2-5; no check of the table's D call, TRBD2, against the DNA was made. TRBV21-1 is a listed pseudogene. The CDR3 length is 17 residues. CDR3 residues: CASSTKPQRENKSTQYF. CDR3 bases: TGTGCCAGCAGCACAAAACCCCAGCGGGAGAATAAGAGTACCCAGTACTTC.

The chain links TRBV2 to TRBJ1-1, with unresolved D. CDR1 and CDR2 (germline): SNHLY, FYNNEI. This CDR3 region has 12 residues. V lost 3 bases and J 7 bases, leaving 9 bases between the germline ends. This CDR3 is CASSDGGFEAFF. CDR3 sequence (DNA): TGTGCCAGCAGTGATGGCGGATTTGAAGCTTTCTTT.

There are a few counts of this clonotype. This chain uses TRBV20-1 with TRBJ1-2, with no clear D. CDR1 and CDR2 from the germline V gene are DFQATT and SNEGSKA (reference sequence). The CDR3 totals 15 residues. Written as DNA, the CDR3 is TGCAGCTTTAAGCGGGCACAGACACCCCTCGCTGGCTACACCTTC. Translation: CSFKRAQTPLAGYTF.

This clonotype appeared a few times. This chain joins TRBV11-3 and TRBJ1-1, with a weak D call TRBD1 (5 bases). The CDR3 length is 14 residues. Germline CDR1 SGHNT, CDR2 YENEEA. The V end lost 7 bases, the J end lost 4 bases, and 16 bases lay between the germline ends. CDR3 bases: TGTGCCAGCACTGAGGGCGAAGGGGCCACTGAAGCTTTCTTT. This sequence encodes CASTEGEGATEAFF.

The chain is built from TRBV9 and TRBJ2-5; the D call may be TRBD1 or TRBD2 (5 bases each). V was trimmed by 0 bases and J by 5 bases, leaving 8 bases between them. Germline V gives CDR1 SGDLS, CDR2 YYNGEE. The CDR3 covers 13 residues. The CDR3: CASSVGGMETQYF. CDR3 in DNA: TGTGCCAGCAGCGTAGGGGGGATGGAGACCCAGTACTTC.

J is TRBJ2-7 and V is TRBV13; 9 bases are a match to TRBD2. This CDR3 has 17 residues. Germline V CDR1 and CDR2: PRHDT, FYEKMQ (reference sequence). After removal of 0 bases from V and 10 bases from J, the junction contained 16 bases not matched to a gene. The CDR3 region has the DNA TGTGCCAGCAGCTTAGGTGGGGCTCTGGCTAGCGGGAATCTCCAGTACTTC. This translates into CASSLGGALASGNLQYF.

This clonotype turned up a few times. This chain joins TRBV19 and TRBJ2-7; 8 positions agree with TRBD1. This CDR3 comprises 14 residues. Germline V gene data show CDR1 as LNHDA and CDR2 as SQIVND (reference sequence). Losses at the gene ends were 3 bases for V and 4 bases for J; bases not matched to a gene: 5. The CDR3 region has the DNA TGTGCCAGTAGTATGGTTCAGGGGGCGTACGAGCAGTACTTC. It codes for CASSMVQGAYEQYF. Drawing the rest from reference TRBV19 and TRBJ2-7, the complete variable domain is DGGITQSPKYLFRKEGQNVTLSCEQNLNHDAMYWYRQDPGQGLRLIYYSQIVNDFQKGDIAEGYSVSREKKESFPLTVTSAQKNPTAFYLCASSMVQGAYEQYFGPGTRLTVT.

V gene TRBV7-9 combines with J gene TRBJ2-2; D is ambiguous. The germline gives CDR1 SEHNR, CDR2 FQNEAQ (reference sequence). The V gene lost 3 bases and the J gene lost 7 bases, with 15 bases spanning the gap. The CDR3 loop spans 15 amino acids. CDR3 DNA sequence: TGTGCCAGCAGCTTCACCCACGGAGTGGGCGGGGAGCTGTTTTTT. It codes for CASSFTHGVGGELFF.

This clonotype was detected ten times or more. The V gene is TRBV7-9, the J gene TRBJ2-7; 7 bases map to TRBD1. The germline gives CDR1 SEHNR, CDR2 FQNEAQ (reference sequence). After removal of 8 bases from V and 2 bases from J, the junction contained 9 bases not matched to a gene. The CDR3 contains 14 residues. The CDR3 DNA reads as TGTGCCAGCGGGGAGACAGGGCCAGCCTACGAGCAGTACTTC. Translated, it gives CASGETGPAYEQYF.

This clonotype was counted between two and nine times. This rearrangement joins TRBV7-3 to TRBJ2-1, with 10 bases matching TRBD2. Germline assignment: CDR1 SGHTA and CDR2 FQGTGA. This CDR3 is 14 amino acids long. Trimming took 5 bases from V and 4 from J; bases not matched to a gene: 2. DNA of the CDR3: TGTGCCAGCAGCCGGACTAGCGGTTACAATGAGCAGTTCTTC. Encoded protein: CASSRTSGYNEQFF.

The chain recombines TRBV5-5 with TRBJ2-3; weak D call: TRBD1 (6 bases). This CDR3 spans 15 amino acids. The germline CDR1 and CDR2 sequences are SGHKS and YYEKEE (reference sequence). The V gene lost 2 bases and the J gene lost 6 bases, with 16 bases spanning the gap. The CDR3 region has the DNA TGTGCCAGCAGCTTAGGGGGAAGGGCCCCGGATACGCAGTATTTT. Translation: CASSLGGRAPDTQYF.

This clonotype was seen a handful of times. The genes are TRBV5-1 and TRBJ1-1, with D tentatively TRBD1 (6 bases). This CDR3 region has 12 residues. V shed 1 base and J shed 11 bases, with 12 bases lying between them. Per germline, CDR1 SGHRS and CDR2 YFSETQ. The chain's CDR3 is CASSLTGIDAFF. CDR3 DNA: TGCGCCAGCAGCTTGACAGGGATTGATGCTTTCTTT. Full variable domain (outside the CDR3, taken from reference TRBV5-1 and TRBJ1-1): KAGVTQTPRYLIKTRGQQVTLSCSPISGHRSVSWYQQTPGQGLQFLFEYFSETQRNKGNFPGRFSGRQFSNSRSEMNVSTLELGDSALYLCASSLTGIDAFFGQGTRLTVV.

V is TRBV6-6 and J is TRBJ2-5; the match to TRBD2 covers 9 bases. CDR3 length equals 16 residues. CDR1 is MNHNY, CDR2 SVGAGI, per germline (reference sequence). J was trimmed by 9 bases and V by 0 bases; bases with no gene match: 11. The CDR3 DNA sequence: TGTGCCAGCAGTTACTCGACGGCTAGCGGGACGGGGGCCCAGTACTTC. Its translation: CASSYSTASGTGAQYF.

The V gene is TRBV9, the J gene TRBJ1-1, with TRBD1 as a possible D gene (5 bases). In germline, CDR1 is SGDLS, CDR2 YYNGEE. V was clipped by 4 bases and J by 3 bases, with 13 bases between them. CDR3 length equals 14 residues. CDR3: CASSPTSGYTEAFF. DNA of the CDR3: TGTGCCAGCAGCCCGACTTCAGGGTACACTGAAGCTTTCTTT.

This clonotype showed up just a few times. The J gene is TRBJ2-5, the V gene TRBV7-9; possible D gene TRBD1, 5 bases. The CDR3 loop spans 14 amino acids. Trimming removed 5 bases at V and 1 base at J, with 11 bases between. Germline CDR1 and CDR2: SEHNR and FQNEAQ (reference sequence). The CDR3 region is CASSPGQVQETQYF. In DNA, the CDR3 is TGTGCCAGCAGCCCAGGGCAGGTCCAAGAGACCCAGTACTTC.

The V and J genes are TRBV20-1 and TRBJ2-3, with TRBD2 identical over 9 bases. V dropped 1 base and J dropped 10; count of bases not matched to a gene: 15. The CDR3 is 16 amino acids. Looked up from germline, CDR1 is DFQATT and CDR2 is SNEGSKA (reference sequence). The CDR3 protein is CSARALAGSASGAQYF. The DNA of the CDR3 is TGCAGTGCTAGAGCTCTAGCGGGGTCGGCAAGTGGTGCGCAGTATTTT.

The chain is built from TRBV27 and TRBJ2-7; maybe TRBD1 (5 bases). The germline CDR1 and CDR2 sequences are MNHEY and SMNVEV (reference sequence). Trimming took off 2 bases at V and 2 bases at J, with 10 bases between the two ends. The CDR3 length is 14 residues. The CDR3 spells CASSLIDSTYEQYF. CDR3 nucleotide sequence: TGTGCCAGCAGTTTAATAGACAGCACCTACGAGCAGTACTTC.

The V call is TRBV12-3 or TRBV12-4, the J call TRBJ1-2; 11 bases are a match to TRBD1. V lost 8 bases and J lost 13; bases outside the gene matches: 18. The CDR3 extends over 15 amino acids. In DNA, the CDR3 is TGTGCCAGCCGGCCCTCGGGACAGGGGGTCGTGCGGTCCACCTTC. Protein product: CASRPSGQGVVRSTF.

V is TRBV11-3 and J is TRBJ1-1; 7 nucleotides agree with TRBD1. Trimming at V came to 1 base and at J to 3 bases, leaving 5 bases not matched to a gene. CDR3 length: 15 residues. The germline gives CDR1 SGHNT, CDR2 YENEEA. CDR3 amino acids: CASSLGGTAYTEAFF. In DNA, the CDR3 is TGTGCCAGCAGCTTAGGGGGGACAGCCTACACTGAAGCTTTCTTT. Supplemented by reference TRBV11-3 and TRBJ1-1, the full variable domain reads EAGVVQSPRYKIIEKKQPVAFWCNPISGHNTLYWYLQNLGQGPELLIRYENEEAVDDSQLPKDRFSAERLKGVDSTLKIQPAELGDSAVYLCASSLGGTAYTEAFFGQGTRLTVV.

The chain recombines TRBV20-1 with TRBJ2-3; D gene unclear. Germline CDR1 is DFQATT and CDR2 is SNEGSKA (reference sequence). Trimming removed 3 bases from V and 2 bases from J, with 18 bases in between. The CDR3 has 16 residues. CDR3 in amino acids: CSASEVSRLYTDTQYF. CDR3 nucleotides: TGCAGTGCTAGTGAGGTGTCTAGGTTATACACAGATACGCAGTATTTT.

The sample holds a few counts of this clonotype. CDR3 coding DNA: TGTGCCAGCAGCTTAGGGACAGTCAATGAGCAGTTCTTC. It encodes CASSLGTVNEQFF. This chain connects TRBV7-9 to TRBJ2-1; D is possibly TRBD1 (6 bases). Trimming removed 1 base from V and 6 bases from J, with 7 bases in between. Looked up from germline, CDR1 is SEHNR and CDR2 is FQNEAQ (reference sequence). The CDR3 loop spans 13 amino acids.

This clonotype was counted ten times or more. The V call is TRBV6-5, the J call TRBJ1-1, with no clear D. With 4 bases removed from V and 0 bases from J, the gap between germline ends came to 9 bases. Germline CDR1 is MNHEY and CDR2 is SVGAGI. CDR3 length equals 14 residues. The CDR3 bases are TGTGCCAGCAGTTCGGATGGTGTGAACACTGAAGCTTTCTTT. This codes for CASSSDGVNTEAFF.

This clonotype has more than one count but fewer than ten. This sequence joins TRBV24-1 and TRBJ2-1; 9 nucleotides agree with TRBD1. The CDR3 has 17 amino acids. The germline CDR1 and CDR2 sequences are KGHDR and SFDVKD. V trimming: 4 bases; J trimming: 8 bases; junction bases outside the gene matches: 14. The CDR3 DNA is TGTGCCACCAGTGAGGATCTGAGGATGGGACAGGGCCATGAGCAGTTCTTC. Translation: CATSEDLRMGQGHEQFF.

This sequence joins TRBV5-1 and TRBJ2-5, with a tentative D call TRBD1 (6 bases). The V gene lost 4 bases and the J gene lost 5 bases, with 15 bases spanning the gap. Germline V gives CDR1 SGHRS, CDR2 YFSETQ. This CDR3 is built from 14 residues. This chain's CDR3 is CASSPGVGYETQYF. The CDR3 coding sequence is TGCGCCAGCAGCCCAGGGGTGGGGTACGAGACCCAGTACTTC.

This chain joins TRBV12-3 or TRBV12-4 and TRBJ2-7; 9 bases align to TRBD1. This CDR3 contains 14 residues. With 3 bases clipped from V and 4 bases from J, the junction kept 4 bases outside the gene matches. The CDR3 sequence is CASSLGTGWYEQYF. For the CDR3, the DNA is TGTGCCAGCAGTTTGGGGACAGGGTGGTACGAGCAGTACTTC.